This record concerns one TCR beta chain sequence. Antigen: not known. The PCR employed 60 Vbeta primers together with 13 Jbeta primers. Clones were sequenced by immunoSEQ multiplex PCR, and TCRdb holds only the in-frame ones, with some missing. This table has roughly 160,000 clones, 77% appearing once. Trimming took 4 bases from V and 8 from J, leaving 6 bases between them. The CDR3 has 11 residues. Germline CDR1 MNHNY, CDR2 SVGAGI (reference sequence). The record originates from a study of cytomegalovirus exposure and HLA in healthy donors. The overall study: Earlier findings included 117 million unique TCR beta sequences obtained from about 180 million T cells.

General study points: Sequences of the TCR beta chain were said to predict the HLA-A and HLA-B alleles of most subjects accurately.

Input material: PBMCs. The TCR originated in a woman aged 25 to 45 in good health and CMV-seronegative. The chain links TRBV6-6 to TRBJ1-5; D remains ambiguous. CDR3 region: CASSSEEPQHF. The CDR3 DNA sequence: TGTGCCAGCAGTTCTGAGGAGCCCCAGCATTTT.